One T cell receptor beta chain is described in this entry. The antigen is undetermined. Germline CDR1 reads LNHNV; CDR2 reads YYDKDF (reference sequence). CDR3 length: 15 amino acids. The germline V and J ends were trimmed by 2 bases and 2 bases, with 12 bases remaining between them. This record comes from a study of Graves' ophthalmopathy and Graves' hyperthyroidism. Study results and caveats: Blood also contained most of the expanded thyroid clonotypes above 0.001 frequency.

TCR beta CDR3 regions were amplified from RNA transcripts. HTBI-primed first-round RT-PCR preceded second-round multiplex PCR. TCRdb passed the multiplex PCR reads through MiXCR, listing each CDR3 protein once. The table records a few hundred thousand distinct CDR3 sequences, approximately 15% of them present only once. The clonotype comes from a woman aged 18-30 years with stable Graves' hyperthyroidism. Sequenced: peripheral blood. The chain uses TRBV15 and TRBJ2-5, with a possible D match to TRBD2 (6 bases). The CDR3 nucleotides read TGTGCCACCAGCAGACCCGGGGGACGGCAAGAGACCCAGTACTTC. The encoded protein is CATSRPGGRQETQYF.